This T cell receptor beta chain originates from a study of T cell responses to AZD1222 COVID-19 vaccine. Germline CDR1 is MNHEY and CDR2 is SVGEGT. The CDR3 spans 17 residues. The ends were cut back, 2 bases at V and 1 base at J, with 16 bases in the middle. Here immunoSEQ multiplex PCR was the method, and the copy in TCRdb shows in-frame clones only, minus some. This table has about 120,000 clones, roughly 87% appearing once. This material consisted of peripheral blood, taken 28 days after the second AZD1222 dose. The chain joins TRBV6-2 or TRBV6-3 to TRBJ2-3, with D possibly matching TRBD2 (6 bases). The receptor comes from an adult who received the AZD1222 COVID-19 vaccine. Written as DNA, the CDR3 is TGTGCCAGCAGTTACGGGAGGCCTCCCCGGGGCACAGATACGCAGTATTTT. The encoded protein is CASSYGRPPRGTDTQYF.